The T cell receptor (beta chain) described here comes from a study of control samples from healthy donors and cancer patients. Sequencing was performed with immunoSEQ multiplex PCR; in TCRdb, only in-frame clones are kept and a portion is missing. This sample has approximately 71,000 clones, with 85% to 90% found just once. Looked up from germline, CDR1 is SGHTA and CDR2 is FQGTGA. This CDR3 is built from 15 residues. J was trimmed by 5 bases and V by 4 bases; bases with no gene match: 6. The sequence was obtained from a man aged 55 to 70 with lung cancer. What was sequenced was PBMCs. The V call is TRBV7-3, the J call TRBJ2-5; 11 nucleotides match TRBD1. CDR3 in DNA: TGTGCCAGCAGCTCCCGGACAGGGGGCATGGAGACCCAGTACTTC. Its protein product is CASSSRTGGMETQYF.